These T cell receptor beta chains were read from a single sample in a study of OX40 agonist ivuxolimab in advanced cancers. TCRdb's copy holds only in-frame clones and misses some; the assay was immunoSEQ multiplex PCR. Found here are about 84,000 clones, more than 80% of them singletons; the top ten hold less than 3.5%. The sample was CD4+ or CD8+ T cells sorted from blood, taken in a trial of the OX40 agonist ivuxolimab. The receptors originated from an adult with an advanced solid tumor such as melanoma, head and neck, liver or kidney cancer. The CDR3 runs from the conserved cysteine through the conserved F or W. Each record gives: CDR3 DNA, CDR3 protein, J gene, D gene, CDR3 length, clone size, V gene. A D gene is named only where the DNA matches it firmly. Expanded clones get a size class; other rows say once, few or many, or leave the size out.

DNA: TGTGCCAGTAGTACCCTGACTAGCCCAGATACGCAGTATTTT
CDR3: CASSTLTSPDTQYF
J: TRBJ2-3
D: TRBD2
length: 14
size: -
V: TRBV19

DNA: TGTGCCAGCAGCCCGAGGACTAGCGGGGGCTTAATGGAGCAGTTCTTC
CDR3: CASSPRTSGGLMEQFF
J: TRBJ2-1
D: TRBD2
length: 16
size: -
V: TRBV7-2

DNA: TGTGCCAGCAGTTCCAGGGGGTCTCTACGGTACACCTTC
CDR3: CASSSRGSLRYTF
J: TRBJ1-2
D: TRBD1
length: 13
size: few
V: TRBV2

DNA: TGTGCCAGTAGTATTGCAGGTGACTTTAATGAAAAACTGTTTTTT
CDR3: CASSIAGDFNEKLFF
J: TRBJ1-4
D: -
length: 15
size: once
V: TRBV19

DNA: TGTGCCAGCAGCCAGCTGCGCTTGTCCACTAAACCGCTGCGGTCTGATTTC
CDR3: CASSQLRLSTKPLRSDF
J: TRBJ2-7
D: -
length: 17
size: -
V: TRBV5-6

DNA: TGTGCCAGCAGCCCCGGGGAGACCCAGTACTTC
CDR3: CASSPGETQYF
J: TRBJ2-5
D: -
length: 11
size: -
V: TRBV7-9

DNA: TGTGCCAGCTCACCAGGGACAGGGCTCGAGCAGTACTTC
CDR3: CASSPGTGLEQYF
J: TRBJ2-7
D: TRBD1
length: 13
size: -
V: TRBV18

DNA: TGTGCCAGCAGCCGGACAGGGGATCAGCCCCAGCATTTT
CDR3: CASSRTGDQPQHF
J: TRBJ1-5
D: TRBD1
length: 13
size: -
V: TRBV9

DNA: TGTGCCTGGAGAAATAAAGGAGCGGGGGATGCAGGGGAGCTGTTTTTT
CDR3: CAWRNKGAGDAGELFF
J: TRBJ2-2
D: TRBD2
length: 16
size: -
V: TRBV30

DNA: TGTGCCAGCAGCCGCCGGTCCACGGGGGATGGGGGCTACACCTTC
CDR3: CASSRRSTGDGGYTF
J: TRBJ1-2
D: -
length: 15
size: once
V: TRBV11-2

DNA: TGCGCCAGCAGCCAAGATTACGGGATAGCGGGACAGAGGAACACCGGGGAGCTGTTTTTT
CDR3: CASSQDYGIAGQRNTGELFF
J: TRBJ2-2
D: -
length: 20
size: -
V: TRBV4-1

DNA: TGCGCCAGCAGCCAAGAGAGGGGAGAGACCCAGTACTTC
CDR3: CASSQERGETQYF
J: TRBJ2-5
D: -
length: 13
size: -
V: TRBV4-3

DNA: TGCGCCAGCAGCCAAGGTCAAAAACAGGGGCTCCACTATGGCTACACCTTC
CDR3: CASSQGQKQGLHYGYTF
J: TRBJ1-2
D: TRBD1
length: 17
size: -
V: TRBV4-1

DNA: TGTGCCAGCAGCCCTCTAGCGGGGGGACGCTACGAGCAGTACTTC
CDR3: CASSPLAGGRYEQYF
J: TRBJ2-7
D: TRBD2
length: 15
size: -
V: TRBV7-9

DNA: TGTGCCAGCAGCGCCGGACAGTCGCCCCAGCATTTT
CDR3: CASSAGQSPQHF
J: TRBJ1-5
D: -
length: 12
size: few
V: TRBV2